The rows below give T cell receptor beta chains drawn from one sample of a study of Graves' ophthalmopathy and Graves' hyperthyroidism. One entry per CDR3 protein results from TCRdb running MiXCR on the multiplex PCR reads. This table holds about 150,000 distinct CDR3 sequences, about 40% found once. Source material: peripheral blood. The source is a woman aged 40 to 50 with Graves' ophthalmopathy. Both conserved end residues are part of each CDR3. The order of the fields is V gene, CDR3 length, D gene, clone size, J gene, CDR3 protein, CDR3 DNA. The D gene is left open where the match is weak. Where a row states a size, it is once, few, many or the class of an expanded clone; other rows omit it.

v_gene: TRBV6-2/TRBV6-3
len: 15
d_gene: -
abundance: many
j_gene: TRBJ2-2
CDR3aa: CASSFGRGNTGELFF
CDR3nt: TGTGCCAGCAGTTTTGGACGGGGGAACACCGGGGAGCTGTTTTTT

v_gene: TRBV6-1
len: 16
d_gene: -
abundance: many
j_gene: TRBJ2-2
CDR3aa: CASSEAGGRNTGELFF
CDR3nt: TGTGCCAGCAGTGAAGCAGGGGGGCGGAACACCGGGGAGCTGTTTTTT

v_gene: TRBV28
len: 13
d_gene: -
abundance: many
j_gene: TRBJ2-2
CDR3aa: CASSLGVTGELFF
CDR3nt: TGTGCCAGCAGCCTTGGGGTTACCGGGGAGCTGTTTTTT

v_gene: TRBV5-1
len: 12
d_gene: -
abundance: many
j_gene: TRBJ2-4
CDR3aa: CASSLDRDIQYF
CDR3nt: TGCGCCAGCAGCTTGGACCGGGACATTCAGTACTTC

v_gene: TRBV5-6
len: 14
d_gene: -
abundance: -
j_gene: TRBJ2-4
CDR3aa: CASSRRLWEDIQYF
CDR3nt: TGTGCCAGCAGCCGACGCCTCTGGGAGGACATTCAGTACTTC

v_gene: TRBV7-8
len: 16
d_gene: -
abundance: -
j_gene: TRBJ2-4
CDR3aa: CASSLMFTVAKNIQYF
CDR3nt: TGTGCCAGCAGCTTAATGTTTACGGTAGCCAAAAACATTCAGTACTTC

v_gene: TRBV7-2
len: 14
d_gene: -
abundance: many
j_gene: TRBJ2-5
CDR3aa: CASSLSGAGETQYF
CDR3nt: TGTGCCAGCAGCTTGTCTGGGGCCGGGGAGACCCAGTACTTC

v_gene: TRBV30
len: 11
d_gene: -
abundance: -
j_gene: TRBJ1-1
CDR3aa: CAWVMSTEAFF
CDR3nt: TGTGCCTGGGTGATGAGCACTGAAGCTTTCTTT

v_gene: TRBV9
len: 15
d_gene: -
abundance: once
j_gene: TRBJ1-1
CDR3aa: CASSTRSKGDTEAFF
CDR3nt: TGTGCCAGCAGCACCCGGAGCAAGGGGGACACTGAAGCTTTCTTT

v_gene: TRBV28
len: 16
d_gene: -
abundance: many
j_gene: TRBJ2-6
CDR3aa: CASSSHANSGANVLTF
CDR3nt: TGTGCCAGCAGTTCGCATGCGAACTCTGGGGCCAACGTCCTGACTTTC

v_gene: TRBV6-2/TRBV6-3
len: 15
d_gene: -
abundance: few
j_gene: TRBJ2-7
CDR3aa: CASRRRDDSSYEQYF
CDR3nt: TGTGCCAGCAGGCGACGGGACGATAGCTCCTACGAGCAGTACTTC

v_gene: TRBV24-1
len: 12
d_gene: -
abundance: many
j_gene: TRBJ2-5
CDR3aa: CAILTTQETQYF
CDR3nt: TGTGCCATCCTGACTACCCAAGAGACCCAGTACTTC

v_gene: TRBV7-2
len: 15
d_gene: TRBD1
abundance: many
j_gene: TRBJ2-6
CDR3aa: CASSLVRGGANVLTF
CDR3nt: TGTGCCAGCAGCTTAGTCAGGGGGGGGGCCAACGTCCTGACTTTC

v_gene: TRBV5-1
len: 14
d_gene: TRBD2
abundance: once
j_gene: TRBJ2-7
CDR3aa: CASSGGLADYEQYF
CDR3nt: TGCGCCAGCAGCGGGGGACTAGCGGACTACGAGCAGTACTTC

v_gene: TRBV7-8
len: 13
d_gene: -
abundance: many
j_gene: TRBJ2-7
CDR3aa: CASSSQGTYEQYF
CDR3nt: TGTGCCAGCAGCTCACAGGGCACCTACGAGCAGTACTTC

v_gene: TRBV9
len: 13
d_gene: -
abundance: -
j_gene: TRBJ1-5
CDR3aa: CASSVGGGQPQHF
CDR3nt: TGTGCCAGCAGCGTAGGTGGGGGTCAGCCCCAGCATTTT

v_gene: TRBV19
len: 14
d_gene: -
abundance: -
j_gene: TRBJ2-5
CDR3aa: CASSTTAAGETQYF
CDR3nt: TGTGCCAGTAGTACGACAGCGGCGGGCGAGACCCAGTACTTC

v_gene: TRBV30
len: 12
d_gene: -
abundance: few
j_gene: TRBJ1-1
CDR3aa: CAWNAGPVEAFF
CDR3nt: TGTGCCTGGAATGCAGGGCCCGTTGAAGCTTTCTTT

v_gene: TRBV29-1
len: 14
d_gene: -
abundance: many
j_gene: TRBJ1-1
CDR3aa: CSVATGLLATEAFF
CDR3nt: TGCAGCGTCGCGACAGGACTCCTTGCTACGGAAGCTTTCTTT

v_gene: TRBV6-2/TRBV6-3
len: 13
d_gene: -
abundance: -
j_gene: TRBJ2-5
CDR3aa: CASTLTGRETQYF
CDR3nt: TGTGCCAGCACCCTGACAGGGAGGGAGACCCAGTACTTC

v_gene: TRBV27
len: 17
d_gene: TRBD2
abundance: few
j_gene: TRBJ2-5
CDR3aa: CASRHPGLAGSQETQYF
CDR3nt: TGTGCCAGCAGACACCCGGGACTAGCGGGGTCACAAGAGACCCAGTACTTC

v_gene: TRBV10-3
len: 14
d_gene: TRBD1
abundance: many
j_gene: TRBJ1-1
CDR3aa: CAIRGQGNLPEAFF
CDR3nt: TGTGCCATCAGGGGACAGGGGAACCTACCTGAAGCTTTCTTT

v_gene: TRBV28
len: 15
d_gene: TRBD1
abundance: -
j_gene: TRBJ2-7
CDR3aa: CASRTGTGGPYVQYF
CDR3nt: TGTGCCAGCAGAACAGGGACAGGGGGCCCCTACGTGCAGTACTTC

v_gene: TRBV28
len: 17
d_gene: TRBD1
abundance: many
j_gene: TRBJ2-5
CDR3aa: CASSEPRRDRTQETQYF
CDR3nt: TGTGCCAGCAGCGAACCCCGCAGGGACAGGACTCAAGAGACCCAGTACTTC

v_gene: TRBV28
len: 19
d_gene: -
abundance: many
j_gene: TRBJ1-3
CDR3aa: CASSLWPTDGPDSGNTIYF
CDR3nt: TGTGCCAGCAGTTTATGGCCTACCGACGGGCCCGACTCTGGAAACACCATATATTTT

v_gene: TRBV19
len: 13
d_gene: -
abundance: once
j_gene: TRBJ2-7
CDR3aa: CASSTQLTYEQYF
CDR3nt: TGTGCCAGTAGTACACAGCTAACCTACGAGCAGTACTTC

v_gene: TRBV12-3/TRBV12-4
len: 12
d_gene: -
abundance: few
j_gene: TRBJ1-3
CDR3aa: CASSFLQNTIYF
CDR3nt: TGTGCCAGCAGTTTCTTGCAAAACACCATATATTTT

v_gene: TRBV6-2/TRBV6-3
len: 16
d_gene: -
abundance: once
j_gene: TRBJ1-5
CDR3aa: CASSDNRDWSNQPQHF
CDR3nt: TGTGCCAGCAGTGATAATCGGGATTGGAGCAATCAGCCCCAGCATTTT

v_gene: TRBV20-1
len: 11
d_gene: -
abundance: -
j_gene: TRBJ2-7
CDR3aa: CSARGAYEQYF
CDR3nt: TGCAGTGCTAGGGGGGCCTACGAGCAGTACTTC

v_gene: TRBV6-1
len: 14
d_gene: -
abundance: many
j_gene: TRBJ1-1
CDR3aa: CASSLVGGDTEAFF
CDR3nt: TGTGCCAGCAGTCTAGTAGGGGGGGACACTGAAGCTTTCTTT

v_gene: TRBV3-1
len: 16
d_gene: -
abundance: many
j_gene: TRBJ1-2
CDR3aa: CASSQPRDGFGYGYTF
CDR3nt: TGTGCCAGCAGCCAACCCAGGGATGGTTTTGGCTATGGCTACACCTTC

v_gene: TRBV19
len: 15
d_gene: -
abundance: -
j_gene: TRBJ1-5
CDR3aa: CASSDVQGGNQPQHF
CDR3nt: TGTGCCAGTAGCGACGTCCAGGGCGGCAATCAGCCCCAGCATTTT

v_gene: TRBV28
len: 14
d_gene: -
abundance: many
j_gene: TRBJ2-7
CDR3aa: CASSFLDPAYEQYF
CDR3nt: TGTGCCAGCAGTTTTCTGGATCCAGCCTACGAGCAGTACTTC

v_gene: TRBV6-2/TRBV6-3
len: 14
d_gene: -
abundance: few
j_gene: TRBJ1-2
CDR3aa: CASSYPASNYGYTF
CDR3nt: TGTGCCAGCAGTTACCCAGCCTCTAACTATGGCTACACCTTC

v_gene: TRBV12-3/TRBV12-4
len: 19
d_gene: TRBD2
abundance: many
j_gene: TRBJ2-5
CDR3aa: CASSTTGTSGRGSVLDQYF
CDR3nt: TGTGCCAGCAGCACGACCGGGACTAGCGGGAGAGGTTCGGTATTGGACCAGTACTTC

v_gene: TRBV6-5
len: 16
d_gene: -
abundance: -
j_gene: TRBJ2-7
CDR3aa: CASSYPQVASSYEQYF
CDR3nt: TGTGCCAGCAGTTACCCCCAGGTAGCGAGCTCCTACGAGCAGTACTTC

v_gene: TRBV5-1
len: 15
d_gene: -
abundance: many
j_gene: TRBJ1-1
CDR3aa: CASSLFTTRDTEAFF
CDR3nt: TGCGCCAGCAGCTTGTTTACGACTCGGGACACTGAAGCTTTCTTT

v_gene: TRBV7-9
len: 16
d_gene: TRBD2
abundance: few
j_gene: TRBJ2-5
CDR3aa: CASSFSASGRVETQYF
CDR3nt: TGTGCCAGCAGCTTCTCGGCTAGCGGGAGAGTGGAGACCCAGTACTTC

v_gene: TRBV29-1
len: 15
d_gene: -
abundance: many
j_gene: TRBJ1-2
CDR3aa: CSVEDPGNRGEGYTF
CDR3nt: TGCAGCGTTGAAGATCCAGGGAATCGCGGCGAGGGCTACACCTTC

v_gene: TRBV28
len: 14
d_gene: TRBD1
abundance: many
j_gene: TRBJ1-2
CDR3aa: CASSLEQGSGGYTF
CDR3nt: TGTGCCAGCAGTTTGGAACAGGGGAGTGGTGGCTACACCTTC

v_gene: TRBV30
len: 13
d_gene: -
abundance: many
j_gene: TRBJ1-5
CDR3aa: CAWSEGGYQPQHF
CDR3nt: TGTGCCTGGAGTGAGGGGGGTTATCAGCCCCAGCATTTT

v_gene: TRBV7-2
len: 18
d_gene: TRBD2
abundance: many
j_gene: TRBJ2-3
CDR3aa: CASSPGLASIRGTDTQYF
CDR3nt: TGTGCCAGCAGCCCCGGACTAGCGTCTATAAGGGGGACAGATACGCAGTATTTT

v_gene: TRBV5-1
len: 13
d_gene: -
abundance: many
j_gene: TRBJ1-1
CDR3aa: CASSPYMNTEAFF
CDR3nt: TGCGCCAGCAGCCCTTACATGAACACTGAAGCTTTCTTT

v_gene: TRBV7-2
len: 15
d_gene: TRBD2
abundance: many
j_gene: TRBJ2-2
CDR3aa: CATYGGEGIPGELFF
CDR3nt: TGTGCCACCTACGGGGGGGAGGGGATTCCCGGGGAGCTGTTTTTT

v_gene: TRBV6-2/TRBV6-3
len: 16
d_gene: TRBD1
abundance: -
j_gene: TRBJ1-6
CDR3aa: CASRPPDRVGGSPLHF
CDR3nt: TGTGCCAGCAGACCCCCGGACAGGGTGGGAGGTTCACCCCTCCACTTT

v_gene: TRBV7-2
len: 16
d_gene: TRBD1
abundance: -
j_gene: TRBJ1-2
CDR3aa: CASSLAGQGINYGYTF
CDR3nt: TGTGCCAGCAGCTTAGCGGGACAGGGAATAAACTATGGCTACACCTTC

v_gene: TRBV6-2/TRBV6-3
len: 15
d_gene: TRBD1
abundance: -
j_gene: TRBJ2-7
CDR3aa: CASRNRGPSRHEQYF
CDR3nt: TGTGCCAGCAGGAACAGGGGGCCCTCTCGACACGAGCAGTACTTC

v_gene: TRBV6-9
len: 15
d_gene: TRBD2
abundance: -
j_gene: TRBJ2-7
CDR3aa: CASSLGQRDEYEQYF
CDR3nt: TGTGCCAGCAGTCTGGGGCAGCGGGATGAGTACGAGCAGTACTTC

v_gene: TRBV2
len: 15
d_gene: TRBD1
abundance: many
j_gene: TRBJ2-7
CDR3aa: CASRTRTGGPYEQYF
CDR3nt: TGTGCCAGCAGGACACGGACAGGGGGCCCCTACGAGCAGTACTTC

v_gene: TRBV11-2
len: 15
d_gene: TRBD1
abundance: -
j_gene: TRBJ2-7
CDR3aa: CASSSLNRGVDEQYF
CDR3nt: TGTGCCAGCAGCTCTTTGAACAGGGGGGTCGACGAGCAGTACTTC

v_gene: TRBV11-1
len: 18
d_gene: TRBD2
abundance: -
j_gene: TRBJ2-5
CDR3aa: CASSLAPSSGRAPETQYF
CDR3nt: TGTGCCAGCAGCTTAGCACCTAGTAGCGGGAGGGCCCCGGAGACCCAGTACTTC

v_gene: TRBV20-1
len: 14
d_gene: TRBD2
abundance: many
j_gene: TRBJ2-2
CDR3aa: CSAIRGGATGELFF
CDR3nt: TGCAGTGCTATACGGGGAGGGGCCACCGGGGAGCTGTTTTTT